This T cell receptor beta chain was sequenced during a study of T cell responses to AZD1222 COVID-19 vaccine. Study-level findings and limits: The reported proportion of spike-specific TCRs targeting unmutated variant regions was nearly half.

Trimming cost V 4 bases and J 8 bases, with 14 bases left between them. CDR1 and CDR2 (germline): SGHTA, FQGNSA. The CDR3 spans 13 residues. Comment on this clone: Its antigen is still unknown.

Clones were read by immunoSEQ multiplex PCR, and TCRdb kept only the in-frame ones, dropping some. The table shows about 120,000 clones, with over 70% occurring only once. Sequenced material: peripheral blood, taken on day 0 of AZD1222 vaccination. This clonotype originated in an adult in good health. V gene TRBV7-2 combines with J gene TRBJ1-2; TRBD1 is a possible D gene (5 bases). CDR3 in DNA: TGTGCCAGCAGCTCTCAGGGAATTGGGGGCTACACCTTC. The encoded protein is CASSSQGIGGYTF.